This T cell receptor beta chain was captured by sequencing in a study of cytomegalovirus exposure and HLA in healthy donors. Whole-study findings and limits: The study recorded around 160 TCR beta chains that were cytomegalovirus-associated. The majority of TCR sequences were rare, yet some public TCRs appeared in many donors. According to a subsequent analysis, TCR clusters identified in the first cohort showed a tendency to co-occur across the 110 or so validation repertoires. As was reported, the classifier diagnosed cytomegalovirus status with high specificity and sensitivity.

The CDR3 runs to 14 residues. V dropped 6 bases and J dropped 3; count of bases not matched to a gene: 7. The germline V gene encodes CDR1 MNHEY and CDR2 SMNVEV (reference sequence). Measured with immunoSEQ multiplex PCR; TCRdb has only the in-frame clones, and not every one. The repertoire has about 240,000 clones, about 86% of them found once; the top ten carry less than 1.5%. As to this clone: The antigen is unknown.

The sample taken for sequencing was PBMCs. The receptor was isolated from a woman aged 25 to 39 in good health and CMV-seropositive. The rearrangement links TRBV27 to TRBJ2-7; 8 nucleotides align to TRBD2. CDR3 region: CASSVPGLDYEQYF. The CDR3 region has the DNA TGTGCCAGCAGCGTCCCGGGACTAGACTACGAGCAGTACTTC.